This T cell receptor (beta chain) was found in a study of blood T cell repertoires in COVID-19. In the study overall: There were acute and convalescent COVID-19 samples, and they came from the United States, Italy and Spain. T cells, B-cell-depleted T cells, or PBMCs provided the cDNA or gDNA that served as material.

The germline gives CDR1 DFQATT, CDR2 SNEGSKA (reference sequence). The V and J ends lost 3 bases and 6 bases respectively, with 17 bases between them. This CDR3 is built from 14 residues. Source study methods: Amplification of reference gene primers provided the estimated nucleated cell counts. Generated by immunoSEQ multiplex PCR, the TCRdb table keeps only in-frame clones and is missing some. V and J calls and clone size are given by that table; D and trimming were obtained from the DNA. The data hold around 170,000 clones, with 86% observed a single time. The chain joins TRBV20-1 to TRBJ1-1; D might be TRBD1 (6 bases). The sequence derives from a man aged 45 to 65 with active or convalescent COVID-19. Source material: peripheral blood. The CDR3 sequence: CSASRTGGFSEAFF. In nucleotides, the CDR3 is TGCAGTGCTAGTCGAACTGGGGGCTTCTCTGAAGCTTTCTTT.